The 10 T cell receptor beta chains in this list originate from one sample, sequenced in a study of blood T cells in healthy people across ages. Next came a second PCR, run for roughly 7 to 12 cycles, which used a sample-barcoded 5' primer along with a J-beta primer mix. A single record per CDR3 protein comes from TCRdb applying MiXCR to the 5' RACE reads. The sample holds 650,000 to 900,000 distinct CDR3 sequences, under 80% seen once. Sequencing was performed on blood. The receptors shown here come from a man aged 30 to 45 in good health.

This chain links TRBV5-1 with TRBJ2-3, with a weak D call TRBD2 (7 bases). The CDR3 is made up of 14 amino acids. Trimming stripped 4 bases from V and 4 bases from J, with 13 bases between. CDR1 and CDR2 (germline): SGHRS, YFSETQ. The CDR3 is CASSPGGFADTQYF. CDR3 nucleotides: TGCGCCAGCAGCCCGGGGGGCTTCGCAGATACGCAGTATTTT. Filled out from reference TRBV5-1 and TRBJ2-3, the complete variable domain reads KAGVTQTPRYLIKTRGQQVTLSCSPISGHRSVSWYQQTPGQGLQFLFEYFSETQRNKGNFPGRFSGRQFSNSRSEMNVSTLELGDSALYLCASSPGGFADTQYFGPGTRLTVL.

The chain uses TRBV14 and TRBJ1-5; a possible D gene is TRBD1 (5 bases). V lost 4 bases and J 6 bases, leaving 10 bases between the germline ends. CDR1 and CDR2 from the germline V gene are SGHDN and FVKESK. The CDR3 consists of 13 residues. The chain's CDR3 is CASSRLQGQPQHF. In DNA, the CDR3 is TGTGCCAGCAGCCGTCTTCAGGGTCAGCCCCAGCATTTT.

The rearrangement links TRBV12-3 or TRBV12-4 to TRBJ2-3; 9 nucleotides align to TRBD2. The V segment lost 5 bases and the J segment 2 bases; nucleotides outside the gene matches: 5. The CDR3 sequence is 15 residues long. The CDR3 region has the DNA TGTGCCAGCAGTGTTCTAGCGGGGACCACAGATACGCAGTATTTT. Its translation is CASSVLAGTTDTQYF.

The chain carries TRBV5-1 and TRBJ1-2, with 7 bases identical to TRBD1. The CDR3 totals 13 residues. V lost 7 bases to trimming and J lost 3 bases; unmatched junction nucleotides: 6. Germline V gene lookup returns CDR1 SGHRS and CDR2 YFSETQ. The CDR3 bases are TGCGCCAGCGGCTCCGGACAGGACTATGGCTACACCTTC. Translation gives CASGSGQDYGYTF.

The genes are TRBV11-2 and TRBJ2-7; TRBD1 agrees at 7 bases. The CDR3 covers 14 residues. Germline CDR1 reads SGHAT; CDR2 reads FQNNGV. V trimming: 7 bases; J trimming: 5 bases; junction bases outside the gene matches: 11. The CDR3 region has the DNA TGTGCCAGCACCGGGGACAGCGTTTCAAACGAGCAGTACTTC. This sequence encodes CASTGDSVSNEQYF.

This rearrangement joins TRBV5-6 to TRBJ2-4; D might be TRBD1 or TRBD2, each matching 5 bases. Trimming cost V 2 bases and J 13 bases, with 16 bases left between them. The CDR3 consists of 13 residues. CDR1 and CDR2 from the germline V gene are SGHDT and YYEEEE. CDR3 residues: CASSFGTDMDQYF. The DNA for the CDR3 is TGTGCCAGCAGCTTCGGGACCGATATGGACCAGTACTTC. Drawing the rest from reference TRBV5-6 and TRBJ2-4, the complete variable domain is DAGVTQSPTHLIKTRGQQVTLRCSPKSGHDTVSWYQQALGQGPQFIFQYYEEEERQRGNFPDRFSGHQFPNYSSELNVNALLLGDSALYLCASSFGTDMDQYFGAGTRLSVL.

This clonotype was picked up a small number of times. CDR3: CASSGDGDYGYTF. The CDR3 coding sequence is TGTGCCAGCAGCGGGGACGGAGACTATGGCTACACCTTC. J is TRBJ1-2 and V is TRBV9; D might be TRBD1 (5 bases). The length of the CDR3 is 13 residues. The V and J ends lost 3 bases and 3 bases respectively, with 9 bases between them. Germline CDR1 reads SGDLS; CDR2 reads YYNGEE.

The J gene is TRBJ2-1, the V gene TRBV14, with unresolved D. The germline V gene has CDR1 SGHDN and CDR2 FVKESK. The CDR3 is made up of 13 amino acids. V lost 4 bases, J lost 9 bases, and 13 bases lay in between. The CDR3 nucleotides read TGTGCCAGCAGCCCTCGATTAGATGGTGAGCAGTTCTTC. Its protein product is CASSPRLDGEQFF.

There are a few counts of this clonotype. The CDR3 loop reads CASSQVSGGAYNEQFF. Written as DNA, the CDR3 is TGTGCCAGCAGCCAAGTTAGCGGGGGGGCCTACAATGAGCAGTTCTTC. The V call is TRBV3-1, the J call TRBJ2-1; TRBD2 matches at 11 bases. V shed 1 base, J shed 2 bases, and the junction held 1 base outside the gene matches. CDR1 LGHDT and CDR2 YNNKEL come from the germline V gene (reference sequence). The CDR3 sequence is 16 residues long.

The rearrangement joins TRBV15 to TRBJ2-6, with 7 bases aligning to TRBD1. Germline-derived CDR1 and CDR2 are LNHNV and YYDKDF (reference sequence). V dropped 4 bases and J dropped 1; count of bases not matched to a gene: 7. This CDR3 contains 17 residues. The CDR3 loop is CATSIRDRRSGANVLTF. The CDR3 DNA sequence: TGTGCCACCAGCATCCGGGACAGACGGTCTGGGGCCAACGTCCTGACTTTC.